This T cell receptor beta chain was observed in a study of cytomegalovirus exposure and HLA in healthy donors. Overall study results and limits: Rarity marked most TCR sequences, yet some public TCRs occurred in many donors. By HLA locus, TCR association rates varied in a later analysis, with DRB1 showing the most and HLA-C the fewest. In a later analysis, compared with equally common non-associated chains, HLA-associated beta chains were more expanded. It was reported that the classifier diagnosed cytomegalovirus status with high specificity and sensitivity in both the original and validation cohorts.

PCR used 60 Vbeta primers and 13 Jbeta primers. Here immunoSEQ multiplex PCR was the method, and the copy in TCRdb shows in-frame clones only, minus some. The sample has roughly 100,000 clones, 65% to 90% seen once. V was pared by 0 bases and J by 0 bases, with 8 bases between. The CDR3 is 15 residues long. The germline V gene has CDR1 SEHNR and CDR2 FQNEAQ (reference sequence). Regarding this clone: What it recognizes is unknown.

Sequences were obtained from PBMCs. The chain joins TRBV7-9 to TRBJ1-2; D is undetermined. This clonotype originated in a man between 25 and 39 years old in good health and CMV-seropositive. The CDR3 bases are TGTGCCAGCAGCTTAGCAGCGGTAGCTAACTATGGCTACACCTTC. It encodes CASSLAAVANYGYTF.